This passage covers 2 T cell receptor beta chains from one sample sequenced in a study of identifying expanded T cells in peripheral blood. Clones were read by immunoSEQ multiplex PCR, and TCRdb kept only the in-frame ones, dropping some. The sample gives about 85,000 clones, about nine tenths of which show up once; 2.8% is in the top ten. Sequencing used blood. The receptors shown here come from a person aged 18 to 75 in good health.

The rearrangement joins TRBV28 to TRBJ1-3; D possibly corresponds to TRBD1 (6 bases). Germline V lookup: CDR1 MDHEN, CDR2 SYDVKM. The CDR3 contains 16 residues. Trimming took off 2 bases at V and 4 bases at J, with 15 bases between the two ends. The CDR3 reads CASSLASRDKGNTIYF. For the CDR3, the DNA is TGTGCCAGCAGTTTAGCCTCCCGGGACAAGGGAAACACCATATATTTT. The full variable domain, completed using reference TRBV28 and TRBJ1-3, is DVKVTQSSRYLVKRTGEKVFLECVQDMDHENMFWYRQDPGLGLRLIYFSYDVKMKEKGDIPEGYSVSREKKERFSLILESASTNQTSMYLCASSLASRDKGNTIYFGEGSWLTVV.

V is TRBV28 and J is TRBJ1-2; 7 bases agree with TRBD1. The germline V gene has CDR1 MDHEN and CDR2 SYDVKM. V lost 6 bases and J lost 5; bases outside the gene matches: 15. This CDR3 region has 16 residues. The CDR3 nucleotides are TGTGCCAGCAGGCGACTCGACACAGGGGCGGTTTATGGCTACACCTTC. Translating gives CASRRLDTGAVYGYTF.